This T cell receptor beta chain was sequenced in a study of blood T cell repertoires in COVID-19. About the research overall: The United States, Italy and Spain provided the acute and convalescent COVID-19 samples.

This clone was seen a few times. The authors' processing: Reference gene primer amplification yielded estimated nucleated cell counts. Clones were sequenced by immunoSEQ multiplex PCR, and TCRdb holds only the in-frame ones, with some missing. V, J and clone size were drawn from that table, and D and trimming were deduced from the DNA. The sample carries around 29,000 clones, over 75% recorded once. V lost 5 bases to trimming and J lost 4 bases; unmatched junction nucleotides: 5. The germline gives CDR1 MDHEN, CDR2 SYDVKM. The CDR3 has 14 amino acids. Sequencing used peripheral blood. The sequence came from a woman aged 55-69 years with active COVID-19. The gene calls are TRBV28 and TRBJ1-2; 9 bases are shared with TRBD1. CDR3 sequence: CASSGGQGRYGYTF. CDR3 in DNA: TGTGCCAGCAGTGGGGGACAGGGTCGCTATGGCTACACCTTC.